The clone carrying this TCR beta chain appeared a few times. Its antigen is unknown. Isolated RNA was reverse transcribed into cDNA used as the sequencing template. Sequenced by immunoSEQ multiplex PCR; TCRdb stores in-frame clones only, minus some. The sample lists roughly 150,000 clones, around 54% occurring once. The V gene's germline CDR1 is SGHTA and CDR2 FQGNSA. The CDR3 consists of 16 residues. Trimming left V 2 bases short and J 0 bases short, with 11 bases between. This entry comes from a study of CD8+ T cells in alopecia areata. Regarding the study as a whole: Patients shared TCRs less clearly than mice did, possibly owing to HLA. Scalp sequencing also captures normal skin's resident alphabeta T cells. Compared with normal scalp, lesional scalp had higher clonality and more expanded CD8+ clones.

Starting from PBMCs, sorting isolated CD4+ and CD8+ T cells. Sequencing used CD4+ T cells sorted from blood. This TCR was sampled from a human donor in good health. This chain uses TRBV7-2 with TRBJ2-1; tentative D call: TRBD2 (5 bases). CDR3 sequence reads: CASSLSGGSSYNEQFF. The CDR3 nucleotides read TGTGCCAGCAGCTTAAGCGGCGGAAGCTCCTACAATGAGCAGTTCTTC.